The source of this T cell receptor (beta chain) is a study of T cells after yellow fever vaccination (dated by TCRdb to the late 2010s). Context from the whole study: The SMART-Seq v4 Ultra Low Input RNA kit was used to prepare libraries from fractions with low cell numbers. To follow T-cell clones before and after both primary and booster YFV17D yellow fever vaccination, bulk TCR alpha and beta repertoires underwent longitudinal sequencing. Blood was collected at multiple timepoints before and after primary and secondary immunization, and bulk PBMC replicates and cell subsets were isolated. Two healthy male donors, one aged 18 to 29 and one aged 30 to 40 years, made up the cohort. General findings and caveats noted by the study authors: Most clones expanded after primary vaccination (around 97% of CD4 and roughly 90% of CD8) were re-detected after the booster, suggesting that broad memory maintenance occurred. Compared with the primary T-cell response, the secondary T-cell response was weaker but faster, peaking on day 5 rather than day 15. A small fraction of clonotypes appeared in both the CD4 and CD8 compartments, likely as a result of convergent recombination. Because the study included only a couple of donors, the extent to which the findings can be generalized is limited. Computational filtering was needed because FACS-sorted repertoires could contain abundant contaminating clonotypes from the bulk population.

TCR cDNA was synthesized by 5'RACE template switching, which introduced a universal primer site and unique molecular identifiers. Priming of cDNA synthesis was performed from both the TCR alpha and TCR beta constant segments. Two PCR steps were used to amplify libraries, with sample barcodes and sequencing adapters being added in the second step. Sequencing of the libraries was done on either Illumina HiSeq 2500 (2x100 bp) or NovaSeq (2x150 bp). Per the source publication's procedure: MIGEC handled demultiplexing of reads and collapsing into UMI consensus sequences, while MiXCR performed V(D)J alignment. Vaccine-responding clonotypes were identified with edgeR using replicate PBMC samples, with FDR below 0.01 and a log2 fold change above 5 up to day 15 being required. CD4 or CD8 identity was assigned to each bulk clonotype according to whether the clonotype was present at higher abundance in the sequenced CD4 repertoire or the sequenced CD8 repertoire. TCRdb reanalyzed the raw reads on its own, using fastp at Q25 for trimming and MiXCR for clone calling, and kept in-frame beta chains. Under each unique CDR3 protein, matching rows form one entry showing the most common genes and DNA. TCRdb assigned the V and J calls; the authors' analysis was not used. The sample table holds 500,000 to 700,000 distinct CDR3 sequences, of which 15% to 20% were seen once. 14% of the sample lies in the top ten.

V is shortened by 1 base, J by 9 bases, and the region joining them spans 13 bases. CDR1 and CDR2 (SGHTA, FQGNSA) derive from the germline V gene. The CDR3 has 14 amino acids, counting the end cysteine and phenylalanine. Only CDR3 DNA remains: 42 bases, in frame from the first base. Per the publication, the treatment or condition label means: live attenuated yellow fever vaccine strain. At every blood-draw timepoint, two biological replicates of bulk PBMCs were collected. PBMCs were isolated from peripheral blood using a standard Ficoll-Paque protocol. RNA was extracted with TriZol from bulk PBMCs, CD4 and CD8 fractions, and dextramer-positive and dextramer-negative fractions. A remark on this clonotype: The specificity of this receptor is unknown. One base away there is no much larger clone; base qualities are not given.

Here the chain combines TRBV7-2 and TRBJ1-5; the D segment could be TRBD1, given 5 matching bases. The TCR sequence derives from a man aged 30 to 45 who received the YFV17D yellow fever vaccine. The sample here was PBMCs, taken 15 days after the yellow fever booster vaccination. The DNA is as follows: TGTGCCAGCAGCTTAGTTGGGGCGGGGAGGCCCCAGCATTTT. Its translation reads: CASSLVGAGRPQHF.